Listed below are T cell receptor beta chains from one sample, sequenced in a study of cytomegalovirus exposure and HLA in healthy donors. The repertoire was sequenced with immunoSEQ multiplex PCR; TCRdb's copy has only in-frame clones and lacks some. The listing contains some 130,000 clones. What was sequenced was PBMCs. The receptor source for this set is a man aged 18 to 29 in good health and CMV-seronegative. Each CDR3 is given with its conserved first and last residue. The D gene is left open where the match is weak.

16 TRBJ2-7 TRBD2 TRBV27 TGTGCCAGCAGTTTCTTGGGGCTAGCGGGAGGAGACGAGCAGTACTTC CASSFLGLAGGDEQYF
11 TRBJ2-7 - TRBV6-1 TGTGCCAGCAGTCCTCTCTACGAGCAGTACTTC CASSPLYEQYF
14 TRBJ1-2 TRBD1 TRBV25-1 TGTGCCAGCAGAAGGGACAGGGGGAACGGTGGCTACACCTTC CASRRDRGNGGYTF
14 TRBJ2-7 TRBD1 TRBV27 TGTGCCAGCAGTTCCGGGACAGGGGGTTACGAGCAGTACTTC CASSSGTGGYEQYF
13 TRBJ1-2 - TRBV30 TGTGCCTGGAGGAAACCCGGGTCCTATGGCTACACCTTC CAWRKPGSYGYTF
14 TRBJ2-7 TRBD1 TRBV7-2 TGTGCCAGCAGCTTAGCGGGACAGTCAGGCGAGCAGTACTTC CASSLAGQSGEQYF
15 TRBJ1-2 - TRBV30 TGTGCCTGGAGTGTGGTTTCCGCAGGGAATTATGGCTACACCTTC CAWSVVSAGNYGYTF
14 TRBJ2-1 - TRBV9 TGTGCCAGCAGCGTAGCTACGGGGTACAATGAGCAGTTCTTC CASSVATGYNEQFF
15 TRBJ1-1 TRBD1 TRBV4-3 TGCGCCAGCAGCCAAGAAGGGGGCATGAACACTGAAGCTTTCTTT CASSQEGGMNTEAFF
14 TRBJ2-1 TRBD2 TRBV4-3 TGCGCCAGCAGCCCTACGGGGGGGCAGAATGAGCAGTTCTTC CASSPTGGQNEQFF
16 TRBJ1-4 TRBD1 TRBV19 TGTGCCAGTAGTATTGGGACAGGGAGTGAGAATGAAAAACTGTTTTTT CASSIGTGSENEKLFF
14 TRBJ1-1 TRBD1 TRBV5-1 TGCGCCAGCAGCTTGGGCCAGGGGGGTTCTGAAGCTTTCTTT CASSLGQGGSEAFF
16 TRBJ1-2 - TRBV7-9 TGTGCCAGCAGCATGACCGGGACGGGAGGGAGATATGGCTACACCTTC CASSMTGTGGRYGYTF
13 TRBJ2-7 - TRBV6-6 TGTGCCAGCAGTTACACCACAGCCTACGAGCAGTACTTC CASSYTTAYEQYF
15 TRBJ1-4 - TRBV7-2 TGTGCCAGCAGCCTGACAGGAACAACTAATGAAAAACTGTTTTTT CASSLTGTTNEKLFF
14 TRBJ2-6 - TRBV5-1 TGCGCCAGCAGCTTTTACTCTGGGGCCAACGTCCTGACTTTC CASSFYSGANVLTF
16 TRBJ1-3 - TRBV18 TGTGCCAGCTCACCACCGGCAGGAAACTCTGGAAACACCATATATTTT CASSPPAGNSGNTIYF
12 TRBJ1-5 - TRBV10-1 TGCGCCAGCAGGCCGGGTCGTCGGCCCCAGCATTTT CASRPGRRPQHF
15 TRBJ1-4 - TRBV9 TGTGCCAGCAGCGTAGCAGGGAGGGAGTGGGAAAAACTGTTTTTT CASSVAGREWEKLFF
15 TRBJ2-1 - TRBV4-3 TGCGCCAGCAGCCAAGAGACCGGGTCCTACAATGAGCAGTTCTTC CASSQETGSYNEQFF
16 TRBJ1-6 - TRBV11-1 TGTGCCAGCACCATCTTCCGGGGTAAGGGGGATTCACCCCTCCACTTT CASTIFRGKGDSPLHF
19 TRBJ2-7 - TRBV7-5 TGTGCCAGAAGCCAGCTAGCGAGAACAAACCACGACTACTCCTACGAGCAGTACTTC CARSQLARTNHDYSYEQYF
15 TRBJ1-2 TRBD1 TRBV14 TGTGCCAGCAGCCTTGGACAGGGGCGAAACTATGGCTACACCTTC CASSLGQGRNYGYTF
19 TRBJ2-2 TRBD2 TRBV7-3 TGTGCCAGCAGCACTACGGGACTAGCGGGACCTACGAACACCGGGGAGCTGTTTTTT CASSTTGLAGPTNTGELFF
13 TRBJ2-1 TRBD1 TRBV29-1 TGCAGCGTTAAGGCAGGGGGAAGGGGTGAGCAGTTCTTC CSVKAGGRGEQFF
14 TRBJ2-7 - TRBV5-4 TGTGCCAGCAGCTTGAGAACAGGCTCCTACGAGCAGTACTTC CASSLRTGSYEQYF
14 TRBJ2-3 - TRBV6-6 TGTGCCAGCAGTTTGCGGACAAGCACAGATACGCAGTATTTT CASSLRTSTDTQYF
12 TRBJ2-5 - TRBV10-3 TGTGCCATCTCTGCGGGCGAAGAGACCCAGTACTTC CAISAGEETQYF
18 TRBJ2-7 TRBD2 TRBV2 TGTGCCAGCAGGACCGGGACTAGCGGGAGGGCCTCCTCCTACGAGCAGTACTTC CASRTGTSGRASSYEQYF
15 TRBJ2-7 TRBD1 TRBV28 TGTGCCAGCAGTACGCCGGGACAGGGGGTCTACGAGCAGTACTTC CASSTPGQGVYEQYF
17 TRBJ2-2 TRBD1 TRBV28 TGTGCCAGCCTGTCTTACCCAGGGGGCGAGTTCACCGGGGAGCTGTTTTTT CASLSYPGGEFTGELFF
16 TRBJ2-2 TRBD1 TRBV5-6 TGTGCCAGCAGCTTGTGGGACAGGACGTACACCGGGGAGCTGTTTTTT CASSLWDRTYTGELFF
15 TRBJ1-2 TRBD1 TRBV5-8 TGTGCCAGCAGCCCTTACCGGGACAGGGCGCGTGGCTACACCTTC CASSPYRDRARGYTF
14 TRBJ2-7 TRBD1 TRBV10-3 TGTGCCATCAGCCCGGGACAGGGGGCCTACGAGCAGTACTTC CAISPGQGAYEQYF
17 TRBJ2-1 TRBD1 TRBV7-9 TGTGCCAGCAGCTTAGTAGCCCGGGACAGGCCCCCCAATGAGCAGTTCTTC CASSLVARDRPPNEQFF
14 TRBJ1-1 - TRBV28 TGTGCCAGCAGTTTGCCACAGGGTGACACTGAAGCTTTCTTT CASSLPQGDTEAFF
14 TRBJ2-7 - TRBV6-1 TGTGCCAGCAGTGTCGGGCTAGCAAACGTGGCGCAGTACTTC CASSVGLANVAQYF
18 TRBJ2-3 TRBD2 TRBV7-2 TGTGCCAGCAGCCCCGTACTTGGACTAGCGGGGGGTCGGAGTACGCAGTATTTT CASSPVLGLAGGRSTQYF
12 TRBJ2-4 - TRBV5-4 TGTGCCAGCAGCTTGACAGGAAACATTCAGTACTTC CASSLTGNIQYF
15 TRBJ2-1 - TRBV5-1 TGCGCCAGCAGCTTGGGAGCAGCGCAATACAATGAGCAGTTCTTC CASSLGAAQYNEQFF
16 TRBJ2-6 - TRBV30 TGTGCCTGGAGTGCCGGGACATTGTCTGGGGCCAACGTCCTGACTTTC CAWSAGTLSGANVLTF
14 TRBJ2-7 TRBD1 TRBV18 TGTGCCAGCCAGGGACAGCAGAGCTCCTACGAGCAGTACTTC CASQGQQSSYEQYF
13 TRBJ2-5 - TRBV25-1 TGTGCCAGCAGGCATCACGACGGGGAGACCCAGTACTTC CASRHHDGETQYF
11 TRBJ1-2 - TRBV18 TGTGCCAGCTCACTCGGGGGGGGCTACACCTTC CASSLGGGYTF
15 TRBJ2-2 - TRBV6-5 TGTGCCAGCAGTTCGCCGGACAAGAACACCGGGGAGCTGTTTTTT CASSSPDKNTGELFF
16 TRBJ2-3 TRBD2 TRBV9 TGTGCCAGCACCTCAGGCGGGAGCCCAATCACAGATACGCAGTATTTT CASTSGGSPITDTQYF
14 TRBJ1-5 - TRBV6-5 TGTGCCAGCAGCCGGGCGGGGGCCTATCAGCCCCAGCATTTT CASSRAGAYQPQHF
13 TRBJ2-3 - TRBV28 TGTGCCAGCGGGTCGGGAAGCACAGATACGCAGTATTTT CASGSGSTDTQYF
15 TRBJ2-3 - TRBV7-2 TGTGCCAGCAGCGCCCAGACAGGAAGCACAGATACGCAGTATTTT CASSAQTGSTDTQYF
15 TRBJ1-1 - TRBV28 TGTGCCAGCGTTTCTCCCACGACGGGGAACACTGAAGCTTTCTTT CASVSPTTGNTEAFF
13 TRBJ1-2 - TRBV5-1 TGCGCCAGCACCCCTACAGGGAACTATGGCTACACCTTC CASTPTGNYGYTF
20 TRBJ1-1 TRBD1 TRBV7-4 TGTGCCAGCAGCTCCCACACGACAGGGATACTCCAGGATGTCGACACTGAAGCTTTCTTT CASSSHTTGILQDVDTEAFF
13 TRBJ1-2 TRBD1 TRBV6-6 TGTGCCAGCAGAAACCAGGGGGCGGGGGGCTACACCTTC CASRNQGAGGYTF
14 TRBJ1-1 - TRBV9 TGTGCCAGCAGCGTTTTCGAAAGCTACACTGAAGCTTTCTTT CASSVFESYTEAFF
15 TRBJ2-7 - TRBV7-9 TGTGCCAGCAGCTTACCCAGGCAGGGTACCTACGAGCAGTACTTC CASSLPRQGTYEQYF